The rows below give T cell receptor beta chains drawn from one sample of a study of T cells in localized non-small cell lung cancer. Profiling relied on immunoSEQ multiplex PCR, and the TCRdb table lists in-frame clones only, not all of them. Of some 85,000 clones in the sample, 80% were seen once. This sample comprised PBMCs, obtained before any cancer treatment. These receptor sequences come from a man aged 40-75 years with stage II squamous cell lung carcinoma. Both conserved end residues are part of each CDR3. The D gene is left open where the match is weak. Size tells how often a clone was seen (once, few, many) or the class of an expanded clone, and some rows leave it out.

clone_size	v_call	d_call	j_call	cdr3_aa	cdr3_nt
.	TRBV4-1	TRBD1	TRBJ2-2	CASSQAAQGAYSGELFF	TGCGCCAGCAGCCAAGCCGCACAGGGGGCATATTCCGGGGAGCTGTTTTTT
.	TRBV19	.	TRBJ1-4	CASSISAGANEKLFF	TGTGCCAGTAGTATCTCGGCAGGCGCTAATGAAAAACTGTTTTTT
.	TRBV28	TRBD1	TRBJ1-1	CASSPPGQGRDTEAFF	TGTGCCAGCAGTCCCCCCGGACAGGGAAGGGACACTGAAGCTTTCTTT
.	TRBV30	.	TRBJ2-7	CAWSWGGFSYEQYF	TGTGCCTGGAGTTGGGGCGGGTTCTCCTACGAGCAGTACTTC
.	TRBV5-1	TRBD1	TRBJ1-2	CASSPGQGTYGYTF	TGCGCCAGCAGCCCGGGACAGGGGACCTATGGCTACACCTTC
.	TRBV15	TRBD2	TRBJ2-5	CATSRVGGGVLETQYF	TGTGCCACCAGCAGAGTAGGCGGGGGGGTTCTGGAGACCCAGTACTTC
.	TRBV9	.	TRBJ2-5	CASSVDPSYGETQYF	TGTGCCAGCAGCGTAGATCCCAGTTACGGGGAGACCCAGTACTTC
.	TRBV10-2	TRBD1	TRBJ1-5	CASSGTGRQPQHF	TGCGCCAGCAGTGGGACAGGGAGACAGCCCCAGCATTTT
.	TRBV2	.	TRBJ2-7	CASTSNLYEQYF	TGTGCCAGCACCTCAAACCTATACGAGCAGTACTTC
.	TRBV7-9	TRBD1	TRBJ2-1	CASSLGPDREDNEQFF	TGTGCCAGCAGCTTAGGCCCGGACAGGGAAGACAATGAGCAGTTCTTC
.	TRBV7-3	.	TRBJ2-2	CASSLTGDTGELFF	TGTGCCAGCAGCTTAACGGGGGACACCGGGGAGCTGTTTTTT
.	TRBV5-5	TRBD1	TRBJ1-5	CASSLRDSTLDQPQHF	TGTGCCAGCAGCTTACGGGACAGTACCCTCGATCAGCCCCAGCATTTT
.	TRBV7-8	.	TRBJ1-6	CASSLVGGRGDSPLHF	TGTGCCAGCAGCTTAGTGGGGGGGCGAGGGGATTCACCCCTCCACTTT
.	TRBV5-4	TRBD2	TRBJ2-7	CASSTSGTSYEQYF	TGTGCCAGCAGCACTAGCGGGACCTCCTACGAGCAGTACTTC
.	TRBV25-1	.	TRBJ2-3	CASSESWGLSTDTQYF	TGTGCCAGCAGTGAAAGCTGGGGCCTCAGCACAGATACGCAGTATTTT
.	TRBV7-2	TRBD1	TRBJ1-2	CASSGDRNNNYGYTF	TGTGCCAGCAGCGGGGACAGAAATAATAACTATGGCTACACCTTC
.	TRBV28	TRBD1	TRBJ2-5	CASSFLTGQRKTQYF	TGTGCCAGCAGTTTCCTGACAGGGCAAAGAAAGACCCAGTACTTC
.	TRBV7-9	TRBD2	TRBJ2-3	CAWGGLTDTQYF	TGTGCCTGGGGGGGACTCACAGATACGCAGTATTTT
.	TRBV28	.	TRBJ1-2	CASRSPAGENGYTF	TGTGCCAGCAGATCCCCCGCAGGGGAGAATGGCTACACCTTC
.	TRBV27	TRBD2	TRBJ2-7	CASSRGLAGSPEQYF	TGTGCCAGCAGTAGGGGACTAGCGGGAAGTCCCGAGCAGTACTTC
.	TRBV28	.	TRBJ1-2	CASSLGGGSHYGYTF	TGTGCCAGCAGTTTAGGTGGGGGATCGCACTATGGCTACACCTTC
.	TRBV5-1	.	TRBJ2-3	CASSLWRGFSGDTQYF	TGCGCCAGCAGCTTGTGGAGGGGTTTCTCTGGAGATACGCAGTATTTT
.	TRBV7-2	.	TRBJ2-3	CASTSKGVSTDTQYF	TGTGCCAGCACCTCGAAGGGGGTGAGCACAGATACGCAGTATTTT
.	TRBV2	.	TRBJ1-2	CASTGEGRGYTF	TGTGCCAGCACTGGGGAGGGCCGCGGCTACACCTTC
.	TRBV2	TRBD1	TRBJ2-7	CASREGQGAYEQYF	TGTGCCAGCAGGGAGGGACAGGGGGCCTACGAGCAGTACTTC
.	TRBV12-5	.	TRBJ1-2	CASGLDRAPGGYTF	TGTGCTAGTGGTTTGGATCGGGCTCCCGGAGGCTACACCTTC
.	TRBV29-1	.	TRBJ2-3	CSVETDIVPDTQYF	TGCAGCGTTGAAACAGACATAGTCCCAGATACGCAGTATTTT
.	TRBV28	TRBD1	TRBJ2-1	CASRYRGTGTGQYNEQFF	TGTGCCAGCAGATATAGGGGTACCGGGACAGGCCAGTACAATGAGCAGTTCTTC
.	TRBV29-1	.	TRBJ2-7	CSVEVDNTYEQYF	TGCAGCGTTGAAGTGGACAATACCTACGAGCAGTACTTC
.	TRBV21-1	.	TRBJ1-6	CASSRAGVSPLHF	TGTGCCAGCAGCAGAGCAGGGGTCTCACCCCTCCACTTT
.	TRBV6-8	.	TRBJ1-2	CASDPLLGRMLDYGYTF	TGTGCCAGCGATCCCCTGCTCGGGAGGATGCTAGACTATGGCTACACCTTC
.	TRBV7-9	TRBD1	TRBJ1-1	CASSNTGGRAFF	TGTGCCAGCAGCAATACAGGGGGCAGAGCTTTCTTT
.	TRBV2	.	TRBJ1-6	CASSRPTTNSPLHF	TGTGCCAGCAGTAGACCGACAACGAATTCACCCCTCCACTTT
few	TRBV5-4	.	TRBJ1-4	CASSNRNYEKLFF	TGTGCCAGCAGTAACAGGAACTATGAAAAACTGTTTTTT
once	TRBV19	TRBD1	TRBJ1-1	CASSIGWTGDTEAFF	TGTGCCAGTAGTATAGGCTGGACAGGGGACACTGAAGCTTTCTTT
.	TRBV5-6	.	TRBJ2-7	CASSLASRSGSSLEQYF	TGTGCCAGCAGCTTGGCATCTAGGTCAGGATCGTCTCTTGAGCAGTACTTC
.	TRBV4-1	.	TRBJ1-1	CASSQEGLQVAGEAFF	TGCGCCAGCAGCCAAGAAGGTCTGCAGGTAGCCGGGGAAGCTTTCTTT
.	TRBV7-3	.	TRBJ2-7	CASSPRRSATYEQYF	TGTGCCAGCAGCCCCCGTCGGTCAGCGACCTACGAGCAGTACTTC
.	TRBV6-5	.	TRBJ2-3	CASSKPGADTQYF	TGTGCCAGCAGTAAGCCAGGTGCAGATACGCAGTATTTT
.	TRBV11-3	.	TRBJ2-1	CASSFRDSYNEQFF	TGTGCCAGCAGCTTCCGGGACTCTTACAATGAGCAGTTCTTC
.	TRBV5-1	.	TRBJ1-1	CASSQGSSVGMNTEAFF	TGCGCCAGCAGCCAAGGGTCGTCTGTGGGCATGAACACTGAAGCTTTCTTT
.	TRBV28	TRBD1	TRBJ1-3	CASSFDRGRNTIYF	TGTGCCAGCAGTTTTGACAGGGGGAGAAACACCATATATTTT
.	TRBV19	TRBD1	TRBJ1-1	CASSAETGGYTEAFF	TGTGCCAGTAGTGCAGAGACAGGGGGATACACTGAAGCTTTCTTT
.	TRBV16	.	TRBJ1-2	CASSLHFLKANNYGYTF	TGTGCCAGCAGCCTACACTTCTTGAAGGCCAATAACTATGGCTACACCTTC
.	TRBV7-2	.	TRBJ2-1	CASSLRQGGYNEQFF	TGTGCCAGCAGCCTTAGACAGGGAGGCTACAATGAGCAGTTCTTC
.	TRBV9	.	TRBJ2-1	CASSLHPHEQFF	TGTGCCAGCAGCCTACACCCCCATGAGCAGTTCTTC